This is a list of T cell receptor beta chains from one sample in a study of cytomegalovirus exposure and HLA in healthy donors. Clones were read by immunoSEQ multiplex PCR, and TCRdb kept only the in-frame ones, dropping some. The sample carries tens of thousands of clones, approximately 76% recorded once. The sequenced sample consisted of PBMCs. These receptors all stem from a man aged 50-59 years in good health and CMV-seronegative. CDR3s include the opening cysteine and the closing phenylalanine or tryptophan. Expanded clones get a size class; other rows say once, few or many, or leave the size out.

clone size	V gene	J gene	CDR3 protein
-	TRBV6-1	TRBJ2-5	CASRAGGLQETQYF
-	TRBV9	TRBJ1-2	CASSSGQGHGYTF
few	TRBV30	TRBJ1-2	CAWTDLGAGDGYTF
-	TRBV30	TRBJ2-1	CAWSVSGGVSEQFF
few	TRBV2	TRBJ1-5	CASRRQGGQPQHF
-	TRBV13	TRBJ2-7	CASSLGRDRESSYEQYF
few	TRBV30	TRBJ2-3	CAWSVSGDNTDTQYF
-	TRBV5-1	TRBJ1-1	CASSLEGASPEAFF
-	TRBV18	TRBJ2-3	CASSQGLGADTQYF
-	TRBV27	TRBJ2-5	CASSSWSGGQETQYF
-	TRBV25-1	TRBJ1-3	CASSLRDRAGNTIYF
once	TRBV9	TRBJ1-6	CASSVDFRGVGSPLHF
-	TRBV5-4	TRBJ1-2	CASSLYGTGVGGYTF
-	TRBV29-1	TRBJ2-3	CSVGGTGGADTQYF
-	TRBV2	TRBJ1-4	CASSSDRSSNEKLFF